This T cell receptor (beta chain) was documented in a study of blood T cell repertoires in COVID-19. Background on the study: Samples representing acute and convalescent COVID-19 were sourced from the United States, Italy and Spain. T cells, B-cell-depleted T cells, or PBMCs provided the cDNA or gDNA that served as material.

The V gene's germline CDR1 is SGHNT and CDR2 YYREEE (reference sequence). The CDR3 is 15 residues long. Trimming stripped 0 bases from V and 4 bases from J, with 13 bases between. Under the authors' procedure: Cell counts per sample came from amplifying reference gene primers. Profiling relied on immunoSEQ multiplex PCR, and the TCRdb table lists in-frame clones only, not all of them. That table supplies the V and J calls and clone size; D and trimming were determined from the DNA. The sample includes under 80,000 clones, 80% to 90% of them seen just once. Sequenced input: peripheral blood. This receptor was identified in a man in his fifties or sixties with acute or convalescent COVID-19. The rearrangement uses TRBV5-4 and TRBJ1-1, with D uncertain. The DNA of the CDR3 is TGTGCCAGCAGCTTGGTCAAGAGCCGAGGCACTGAAGCTTTCTTT. Translation gives CASSLVKSRGTEAFF.